Listed here are 30 T cell receptor beta chains from one sample, sequenced in a study of T cells in Graves' hyperthyroidism and ophthalmopathy. RNA transcripts were the template for amplifying TCR beta CDR3 regions. During a first-round RT-PCR of the TCR CDR3, the HTBI primer set was used. TCRdb used MiXCR to reprocess the multiplex PCR reads, holding one entry per CDR3 protein. The sample has 300,000 to 450,000 distinct CDR3 sequences, approximately 14% seen once. Sequencing was performed on blood. Receptor source: a woman aged 60 to 75 with Graves' hyperthyroidism.

This clonotype was recorded many times. The V and J genes are TRBV12-3 or TRBV12-4 and TRBJ1-3; the D is unclear. The CDR3 has 16 residues. V lost 1 base, J lost 6 bases, and 16 bases lay in between. Here the CDR3 DNA reads TGTGCCAGCAGTTTAGGGTCACGGAGAGTCGAAAACACCATATATTTT. Residues: CASSLGSRRVENTIYF.

Details on this clonotype: This clone may be a read error of a much larger clone one base away. This chain links TRBV29-1 with TRBJ2-3; 9 bases line up with TRBD1. This CDR3 region has 13 residues. CDR1 and CDR2 (germline): SQVTM, ANQGSEA. V was clipped by 8 bases and J by 6 bases; unmatched bases: 9. CDR3 coding DNA: TGCAGCTCCCCCGGGACAGGGAAGGATACGCAGTATTTT. It encodes CSSPGTGKDTQYF.

This clonotype was recorded many times. The J gene is TRBJ1-5, the V gene TRBV5-1; unclear D gene. CDR1 and CDR2 (germline): SGHRS, YFSETQ. The length of the CDR3 is 16 residues. V lost 4 bases, J lost 0 bases, and 14 bases lay in between. Here the CDR3 DNA reads TGCGCCAGCAGCCGAGACGGCCTATATAGCAATCAGCCCCAGCATTTT. Protein: CASSRDGLYSNQPQHF. Variable domain in full (rest from reference TRBV5-1 and TRBJ1-5): KAGVTQTPRYLIKTRGQQVTLSCSPISGHRSVSWYQQTPGQGLQFLFEYFSETQRNKGNFPGRFSGRQFSNSRSEMNVSTLELGDSALYLCASSRDGLYSNQPQHFGDGTRLSIL.

This rearrangement joins TRBV12-3 or TRBV12-4 to TRBJ1-2; 8 bases fit TRBD1. Trimming at V came to 9 bases and at J to 8 bases, leaving 11 bases not matched to a gene. This CDR3 is built from 13 residues. Here the CDR3 reads CASSRTGFRGYTF. The CDR3 DNA reads TGTGCCAGTAGTAGGACAGGGTTTAGGGGCTACACCTTC.

This clonotype was seen at least ten times. The chain carries TRBV20-1 and TRBJ2-5; D gene uncertain. CDR1 and CDR2 (germline): DFQATT, SNEGSKA (reference sequence). The ends were cut back, 2 bases at V and 4 bases at J, with 11 bases in the middle. The CDR3 has 13 amino acids. CDR3 DNA sequence: TGCAGTGCTAGACCCCGGGCCAGAGAGACCCAGTACTTC. It yields the protein CSARPRARETQYF.

As concerns this clonotype: Possible read error: a much larger clone is one base away. The V and J genes are TRBV12-3 or TRBV12-4 and TRBJ2-4; tentatively, D is TRBD1 (5 bases). The CDR3 totals 14 residues. V lost 2 bases and J 6 bases, leaving 11 bases between the germline ends. The CDR3 DNA is TGTGCCAGCAGTTTAAGGGGTCAGGGAAACATTCAGTACTTC. Translated: CASSLRGQGNIQYF.

There are many counts of this clonotype. The chain uses TRBV27 and TRBJ1-2; D is unclear. Germline-derived CDR1 and CDR2 are MNHEY and SMNVEV (reference sequence). V lost 2 bases and J lost 2, with 18 bases in between. This CDR3 has 17 amino acids. CDR3 loop: CASSLVQGRVRNYGYTF. The CDR3, as DNA: TGTGCCAGCAGTTTAGTGCAAGGGAGGGTAAGAAACTATGGCTACACCTTC.

This clonotype was picked up a small number of times. The chain employs TRBV10-3 and TRBJ2-7; D remains ambiguous. Trimming removed 3 bases at V and 1 base at J, with 10 bases between. Per germline, CDR1 ENHRY and CDR2 SYGVKD. The length of the CDR3 is 14 residues. CDR3 coding DNA: TGTGCCATCAGTGATGGGGTTAGATCCTACGAGCAGTACTTC. Residues: CAISDGVRSYEQYF.

The table lists this clonotype with many counts. The chain couples TRBV10-3 to TRBJ2-7; 8 positions match TRBD1. CDR3 length: 19 residues. Looked up from germline, CDR1 is ENHRY and CDR2 is SYGVKD. V lost 2 bases, J lost 4 bases, and 19 bases stayed unmatched. The CDR3 here is CAISEPPRGLTGALYEQYF. CDR3 DNA sequence: TGTGCCATCAGTGAGCCCCCTAGGGGCTTGACAGGGGCTTTGTACGAGCAGTACTTC.

At least ten counts were recorded for this clonotype. The chain links TRBV6-1 to TRBJ2-3, with 13 positions matching TRBD2. V shed 6 bases, J shed 4 bases, and the junction held 7 bases outside the gene matches. The CDR3 is 16 residues long. The germline V gene encodes CDR1 MNHNS and CDR2 SASEGT. CDR3 nucleotides: TGTGCCAGCAGGGGGACTAGCGGGACGAGACCAGATACGCAGTATTTT. Protein product: CASRGTSGTRPDTQYF.

This clonotype occurred many times. The rearrangement uses TRBV20-1 and TRBJ2-1, with 8 bases aligning to TRBD2. CDR3 length: 15 amino acids. CDR1 DFQATT and CDR2 SNEGSKA come from the germline V gene (reference sequence). After removal of 0 bases from V and 7 bases from J, the junction contained 8 bases not matched to a gene. Here the CDR3 reads CSARDPAGALNEQFF. In nucleotides, the CDR3 is TGCAGTGCTAGAGACCCAGCGGGGGCCCTTAATGAGCAGTTCTTC.

The rearrangement uses TRBV20-1 and TRBJ1-3; 7 bases are shared with TRBD1. J was trimmed by 4 bases and V by 1 base; bases with no gene match: 10. The V gene's germline CDR1 is DFQATT and CDR2 SNEGSKA (reference sequence). The CDR3 covers 16 residues. In nucleotides, the CDR3 is TGCAGTGCTAGAGTTCCCCCGGGGACAGCCGGAAACACCATATATTTT. This sequence encodes CSARVPPGTAGNTIYF.

This clonotype was seen more than once but under ten times. The chain recombines TRBV7-3 with TRBJ2-1, with D uncertain. There are 16 residues in the CDR3. Looked up from germline, CDR1 is SGHTA and CDR2 is FQGTGA. Trimming took 2 bases from V and 8 from J, leaving 19 bases between them. CDR3 region: CASSLQPGPLKDEQFF. The CDR3 DNA reads as TGTGCCAGCAGCTTACAGCCGGGCCCGCTGAAGGATGAGCAGTTCTTC.

The gene calls are TRBV15 and TRBJ1-1, with a tentative D call TRBD1 (6 bases). V lost 4 bases to trimming and J lost 5 bases, with 11 bases between them. Germline CDR1 and CDR2: LNHNV and YYDKDF (reference sequence). The CDR3 runs 13 residues. The CDR3 protein is CATSKQGRTEAFF. As DNA, the CDR3 is TGTGCCACCAGCAAACAGGGCAGGACTGAAGCTTTCTTT.

This clonotype was seen repeatedly, ten times or more. The V gene is TRBV7-9, the J gene TRBJ2-3; D may correspond to TRBD1 or TRBD2 (5 bases each). Germline V gene data show CDR1 as SEHNR and CDR2 as FQNEAQ (reference sequence). Trimming cost V 1 base and J 6 bases, with 8 bases left between them. The CDR3 is 13 amino acids. This chain's CDR3 is CASSLDGADTQYF. As DNA, the CDR3 is TGTGCCAGCAGCTTAGACGGGGCCGATACGCAGTATTTT.

In this sample, this clonotype turned up many times. This chain joins TRBV2 and TRBJ2-7; no definite D call. V lost 7 bases and J lost 2, with 15 bases in between. In germline, CDR1 is SNHLY, CDR2 FYNNEI. This CDR3 region has 14 residues. This CDR3 reads CASITESLPYEQYF. In nucleotides, the CDR3 is TGTGCCAGCATAACGGAGAGCCTTCCCTACGAGCAGTACTTC.

The chain carries TRBV6-1 and TRBJ1-6; no clear D gene. Trimming cost V 3 bases and J 0 bases, with 6 bases left between them. Germline assignment: CDR1 MNHNS and CDR2 SASEGT. The CDR3 has 15 residues. The CDR3: CASSDSSSYNSPLHF. The CDR3 DNA is TGTGCCAGCAGTGACAGTAGCTCCTATAATTCACCCCTCCACTTT.

Points on this clonotype: With a much larger clone just one base away, this may be a read error. The J gene is TRBJ2-1, the V gene TRBV9; 7 positions agree with TRBD1. The V gene end was trimmed by 0 bases and the J gene end by 7 bases; junction bases not matched to a gene: 7. From germline, CDR1 is SGDLS and CDR2 YYNGEE. CDR3 size: 15 residues. The CDR3 nucleotides read TGTGCCAGCAGCGTAGGAGGGGCCAGGGGGAATGAGCAGTTCTTC. It specifies CASSVGGARGNEQFF.

The rearrangement links TRBV3-1 to TRBJ2-1; 7 bases fit TRBD2. The CDR3 runs to 14 residues. Germline V CDR1 and CDR2: LGHDT, YNNKEL (reference sequence). V dropped 4 bases and J dropped 6; count of bases not matched to a gene: 6. The CDR3 region has the DNA TGTGCCAGCAGCCGGGCGGGAGTGGGCAATGAGCAGTTCTTC. Translation: CASSRAGVGNEQFF.

This clonotype was seen only a few times. The chain uses TRBV11-2 and TRBJ2-1; TRBD2 aligns across 10 bases. This CDR3 is 16 amino acids long. Germline lookup yields CDR1 SGHAT and CDR2 FQNNGV. The trim removed 3 bases at V and 7 bases at J, leaving 9 bases unmatched. Here the CDR3 DNA reads TGTGCCAGCAGCTTCCTTCCTAGCGGGAGATCGAATGAGCAGTTCTTC. Protein: CASSFLPSGRSNEQFF.

Only a few counts were recorded for this clonotype. The genes are TRBV11-2 and TRBJ2-7; D tentatively fits TRBD1 or TRBD2 (6 bases each). The CDR3 has 17 residues. V was pared by 4 bases and J by 0 bases, with 19 bases between. The germline V gene has CDR1 SGHAT and CDR2 FQNNGV. The CDR3 is CASSSGAWGSSSYEQYF. CDR3 nucleotides: TGTGCCAGCAGCTCGGGGGCATGGGGGTCAAGCTCCTACGAGCAGTACTTC.

This clonotype was seen ten or more times. The chain carries TRBV2 and TRBJ2-2, with 8 bases aligning to TRBD1. The CDR3 has 15 amino acids. Trimming removed 6 bases from V and 0 bases from J; junction bases left unmatched: 3. In germline, CDR1 is SNHLY, CDR2 FYNNEI. This chain's CDR3 is CASSVGQANTGELFF. The CDR3 DNA reads TGTGCCAGCAGCGTGGGACAGGCGAACACCGGGGAGCTGTTTTTT.

The rearrangement links TRBV15 to TRBJ2-7; D unclear. This CDR3 is built from 13 residues. Per germline, CDR1 LNHNV and CDR2 YYDKDF (reference sequence). V was cut by 5 bases and J by 5 bases, with 13 bases left in between. CDR3 sequence: CATSDMVPDEQYF. The CDR3 DNA is TGTGCCACCAGCGATATGGTTCCCGACGAGCAGTACTTC.

V usage is TRBV27 and J usage is TRBJ1-1, with D unclear. V lost 3 bases to trimming and J lost 1 base, with 9 bases between them. This CDR3 contains 14 residues. Germline CDR1 reads MNHEY; CDR2 reads SMNVEV (reference sequence). The DNA of the CDR3 is TGTGCCAGCAGTTTCCTGGGTCAGAACACTGAAGCTTTCTTT. It specifies CASSFLGQNTEAFF.

This clonotype was seen many times. This chain joins TRBV7-9 and TRBJ2-7; tentatively, D is TRBD2 (6 bases). Germline V gene lookup returns CDR1 SEHNR and CDR2 FQNEAQ (reference sequence). Trimming shortened V by 5 bases and J by 4 bases, and 12 bases separated the two germline ends. This CDR3 comprises 13 residues. CDR3 sequence (DNA): TGTGCCAGCAGCCCAGGGAGGCGGTACGAGCAGTACTTC. Residues: CASSPGRRYEQYF.

The chain uses TRBV24-1 and TRBJ2-1, with a tentative D call TRBD2 (6 bases). CDR3 length equals 12 residues. Germline values: CDR1 KGHDR, CDR2 SFDVKD. The V end was cut by 2 bases, the J end by 10 bases, with 8 bases between. The CDR3 DNA is TGTGCCACCAGTGATTATGGGAGGGAGCAGTTCTTC. As protein: CATSDYGREQFF.

V is TRBV6-4 and J is TRBJ2-1, with a weak D call TRBD2 (6 bases). V lost 2 bases to trimming and J lost 0 bases, with 11 bases between them. CDR1 is MRHNA, CDR2 SNTAGT, per germline. This CDR3 contains 16 residues. The CDR3 protein is CASSDSGSSSYNEQFF. CDR3 nucleotides: TGTGCCAGCAGTGACAGCGGGTCGAGCTCCTACAATGAGCAGTTCTTC.

Here the CDR3 reads CASSPWNVRARETQYF. The CDR3 DNA reads TGTGCCAGCTCACCATGGAACGTCAGGGCTAGGGAGACCCAGTACTTC. The rearrangement uses TRBV18 and TRBJ2-5; tentative D call: TRBD1 (5 bases). V was cut by 2 bases and J by 5 bases, with 18 bases left in between. CDR1 KGHSH and CDR2 LQKENI come from the germline V gene. The CDR3 contains 16 residues.

This clonotype was seen repeatedly, ten times or more. This chain links TRBV27 with TRBJ1-2, with TRBD1 matching over 9 bases. The CDR3 extends over 13 amino acids. V gave up 2 bases and J gave up 8 bases; unmatched junction bases: 3. CDR1 is MNHEY and CDR2 is SMNVEV in the germline V gene (reference sequence). CDR3: CASSLHRGQGYTF. DNA for the CDR3: TGTGCCAGCAGTTTACACAGGGGGCAAGGCTACACCTTC.

In its sample, this clonotype was seen many times. The J gene is TRBJ2-7, the V gene TRBV7-2; D possibly corresponds to TRBD2 (5 bases). The CDR3 runs 15 residues. CDR1 and CDR2 from the germline V gene are SGHTA and FQGNSA. V gave up 1 base and J gave up 3 bases, with 13 bases separating them. The CDR3 spells CASSLGSGPHYEQYF. In DNA form, the CDR3 reads TGTGCCAGCAGCTTAGGCAGCGGTCCCCACTACGAGCAGTACTTC.